The 20 T cell receptor beta chains below were found in one sample sequenced in a study of T cell responses to AZD1222 COVID-19 vaccine. Sequencing was performed with immunoSEQ multiplex PCR; in TCRdb, only in-frame clones are kept and a portion is missing. The sample includes around 130,000 clones, around 94% of them seen just once. Sequenced material: peripheral blood, taken on day 0 of AZD1222 vaccination. These TCRs come from an adult in good health.

This chain joins TRBV5-1 and TRBJ1-2; 9 nucleotides line up with TRBD1. CDR1 and CDR2 from the germline V gene are SGHRS and YFSETQ. V shed 4 bases and J 4 bases; nucleotides not matched to a gene: 2. The CDR3 runs 13 residues. The CDR3 sequence: CASSGGQGYGYTF. CDR3 bases: TGCGCCAGCAGCGGGGGACAGGGCTATGGCTACACCTTC.

CDR3 sequence: CASLTFAVGSYEQYF. CDR3 DNA sequence: TGTGCCAGCTTAACATTTGCAGTTGGTTCCTACGAGCAGTACTTC. This chain joins TRBV6-6 and TRBJ2-7; no definite D call. Germline CDR1 is MNHNY and CDR2 is SVGAGI (reference sequence). Trimming cost V 8 bases and J 1 base, with 18 bases left between them. The CDR3 sequence is 15 residues long.

The chain has TRBV29-1 and TRBJ2-3; 9 bases fit TRBD2. This CDR3 region has 13 residues. Germline CDR1 reads SQVTM; CDR2 reads ANQGSEA. V trimming: 7 bases; J trimming: 4 bases; junction bases outside the gene matches: 6. This CDR3 is CSAIAGVADTQYF. DNA for the CDR3: TGCAGCGCTATAGCGGGAGTCGCAGATACGCAGTATTTT.

Concerning this clone itself: The junction shows a germline mismatch at one end, possibly a read error. V and J are TRBV7-9 and TRBJ2-2; D unresolved. Germline CDR1 and CDR2: SEHNR and FQNEAQ (reference sequence). The CDR3 is 15 amino acids. This CDR3 reads CASSLGSANTGELFF. CDR3 in DNA: TGTGCCAGCAGTTTAGGGTCCGCGAACACCGGGGAGCTGTTTTTT.

The genes are TRBV7-2 and TRBJ1-1; unclear D gene. Trimming cost V 3 bases and J 5 bases, with 7 bases left between them. Germline lookup yields CDR1 SGHTA and CDR2 FQGNSA. The CDR3 totals 12 residues. The CDR3, as DNA: TGTGCCAGCAGCTTCGGGCTGACTGAAGCTTTCTTT. Translating gives CASSFGLTEAFF.

J is TRBJ2-2 and V is TRBV30; the D is unclear. Germline assignment: CDR1 GTSNPN and CDR2 SVGIG (reference sequence). The CDR3 has 14 residues. Trimming took off 2 bases at V and 5 bases at J, with 12 bases between the two ends. CDR3 sequence: CAWSTALGTGELFF. The CDR3 DNA reads as TGTGCCTGGAGTACCGCTCTAGGAACCGGGGAGCTGTTTTTT.

The rearrangement joins TRBV7-6 to TRBJ2-7; D might be TRBD1 (5 bases). The V end was cut by 5 bases, the J end by 6 bases, with 14 bases between. This CDR3 is built from 13 residues. Per germline, CDR1 SGHVS and CDR2 FNYEAQ. DNA of the CDR3: TGTGCCAGCAGCCGGTCGACAGTTGGCGAGCAGTACTTC. Translation gives CASSRSTVGEQYF.

V gene TRBV6-5 combines with J gene TRBJ1-1; D is uncertain. The CDR3 contains 14 residues. The germline V gene has CDR1 MNHEY and CDR2 SVGAGI. V was pared by 11 bases and J by 0 bases, with 16 bases between. The CDR3 nucleotides read TGTGCCTCCCGGATACAGACCCTGAACACTGAAGCTTTCTTT. Translated, it gives CASRIQTLNTEAFF.

V gene TRBV6-5 combines with J gene TRBJ2-7; either TRBD1 or TRBD2 may fit D (7 bases each). Germline loops: CDR1 MNHEY, CDR2 SVGAGI. V lost 0 bases, J lost 5 bases, and 14 bases lay in between. This CDR3 contains 15 residues. In DNA, the CDR3 is TGTGCCAGCAGTTACTCGGGCCAGGGGGGGAACGAGCAGTACTTC. Its protein is CASSYSGQGGNEQYF.

This clone was detected once. The rearrangement joins TRBV11-2 to TRBJ2-1; D gene uncertain. Germline V gives CDR1 SGHAT, CDR2 FQNNGV. V lost 5 bases to trimming and J lost 0 bases, with 17 bases between them. The CDR3 is 17 amino acids. CDR3 sequence reads: CASSLGLLTNSYNEQFF. CDR3 nucleotide sequence: TGTGCCAGCAGCCTTGGGCTTCTTACAAACTCCTACAATGAGCAGTTCTTC.

The chain has TRBV6-5 and TRBJ1-2, with unresolved D. The CDR3 consists of 12 residues. Germline assignment: CDR1 MNHEY and CDR2 SVGAGI. V was trimmed by 5 bases and J by 5 bases, leaving 9 bases between them. The CDR3 is CASSPGPYGYTF. The DNA for the CDR3 is TGTGCCAGCAGTCCCGGGCCATATGGCTACACCTTC.

The V gene is TRBV30, the J gene TRBJ1-6, with 7 positions matching TRBD1. CDR3 length: 17 residues. CDR1 is GTSNPN and CDR2 is SVGIG in the germline V gene (reference sequence). The trim removed 0 bases at V and 2 bases at J, leaving 7 bases unmatched. The CDR3 sequence: CAWSVGWGQTYNSPLHF. The CDR3 nucleotides are TGTGCCTGGAGTGTTGGGTGGGGACAGACCTATAATTCACCCCTCCACTTT.

The rearrangement joins TRBV19 to TRBJ1-4; maybe TRBD1 (5 bases). V was pared by 6 bases and J by 3 bases, with 11 bases between. CDR1 is LNHDA and CDR2 is SQIVND in the germline V gene (reference sequence). The length of the CDR3 is 14 residues. The CDR3 sequence: CASRWGTANEKLFF. In DNA form, the CDR3 reads TGTGCCAGTAGGTGGGGGACCGCTAATGAAAAACTGTTTTTT. The entire variable domain, with the rest obtained from reference TRBV19 and TRBJ1-4, is as follows: DGGITQSPKYLFRKEGQNVTLSCEQNLNHDAMYWYRQDPGQGLRLIYYSQIVNDFQKGDIAEGYSVSREKKESFPLTVTSAQKNPTAFYLCASRWGTANEKLFFGSGTQLSVL.

CDR3 nucleotide sequence: TGTGCCAGCAGCCCCGGAGCCAGCGGGAGTTCCTACGAGCAGTACTTC. Translating it yields CASSPGASGSSYEQYF. The chain employs TRBV3-1 (or the pseudogene TRBV3-2) and TRBJ2-7; 8 bases line up with TRBD2. The V gene's germline CDR1 is LGHDT and CDR2 YNNKEL (reference sequence). The CDR3 consists of 16 residues. V shed 4 bases, J shed 1 base, and the junction held 9 bases outside the gene matches.

The V gene is TRBV11-2, the J gene TRBJ1-1; a weak D match, TRBD1 (5 bases). V was cut by 0 bases and J by 6 bases, with 11 bases left in between. The length of the CDR3 is 14 residues. Germline assignment: CDR1 SGHAT and CDR2 FQNNGV. The CDR3 is CASSLDAGTAEAFF. The CDR3 DNA sequence: TGTGCCAGCAGCTTAGACGCAGGGACCGCTGAAGCTTTCTTT.

This chain uses TRBV27 with TRBJ2-1; D is ambiguous. The germline V gene has CDR1 MNHEY and CDR2 SMNVEV (reference sequence). This CDR3 has 13 residues. V dropped 3 bases and J dropped 6 bases, with 9 bases sitting between them. The CDR3 bases are TGTGCCAGCAGTTTCTGGGCGCGCAATGAGCAGTTCTTC. This encodes CASSFWARNEQFF.

The V gene is TRBV27, the J gene TRBJ2-2; D remains ambiguous. In germline, CDR1 is MNHEY, CDR2 SMNVEV (reference sequence). V was shortened by 0 bases and J by 6 bases, with 8 bases between the two germline ends. The CDR3 runs to 14 residues. The CDR3 sequence: CASSLSLGSGELFF. In DNA, the CDR3 is TGTGCCAGCAGTTTATCATTGGGTTCCGGGGAGCTGTTTTTT.

The rearrangement links TRBV4-3 to TRBJ2-7; D is undetermined. There are 16 residues in the CDR3. Trimming shortened V by 1 base and J by 0 bases, and 13 bases separated the two germline ends. Germline-derived CDR1 and CDR2 are LGHNA and YSLEER. CDR3 loop: CASSQATAESSYEQYF. The CDR3 DNA sequence: TGCGCCAGCAGCCAAGCCACGGCGGAAAGCTCCTACGAGCAGTACTTC.

The chain employs TRBV25-1 and TRBJ2-7; the match to TRBD1 covers 8 bases. V lost 2 bases and J lost 2; bases outside the gene matches: 8. Germline CDR1 and CDR2: MGHDK and SYGVNS. The CDR3 loop spans 16 amino acids. DNA for the CDR3: TGTGCCAGCAGTGAAAGTGGGGCGGACAGGGCCTACGAGCAGTACTTC. It specifies CASSESGADRAYEQYF.

This CDR3 reads CASTYRGYNEQFF. For the CDR3, the DNA is TGTGCCAGCACGTACCGGGGCTACAATGAGCAGTTCTTC. The V and J genes are TRBV6-5 and TRBJ2-1, with D possibly matching TRBD2 (5 bases). The CDR3 has 13 residues. V was shortened by 7 bases and J by 3 bases, with 10 bases between the two germline ends. From germline, CDR1 is MNHEY and CDR2 SVGAGI.